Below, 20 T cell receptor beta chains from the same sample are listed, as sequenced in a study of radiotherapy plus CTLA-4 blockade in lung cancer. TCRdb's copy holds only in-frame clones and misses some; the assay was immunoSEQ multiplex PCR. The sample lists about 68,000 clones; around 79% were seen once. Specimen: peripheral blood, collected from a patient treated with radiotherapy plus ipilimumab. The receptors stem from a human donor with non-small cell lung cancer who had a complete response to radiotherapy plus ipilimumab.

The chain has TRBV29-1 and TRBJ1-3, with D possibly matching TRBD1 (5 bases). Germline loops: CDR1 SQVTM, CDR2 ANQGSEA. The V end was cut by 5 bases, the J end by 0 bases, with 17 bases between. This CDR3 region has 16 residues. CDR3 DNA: TGCAGCGTTCGGGACGTGACGGCGAGCTCTGGAAACACCATATATTTT. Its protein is CSVRDVTASSGNTIYF.

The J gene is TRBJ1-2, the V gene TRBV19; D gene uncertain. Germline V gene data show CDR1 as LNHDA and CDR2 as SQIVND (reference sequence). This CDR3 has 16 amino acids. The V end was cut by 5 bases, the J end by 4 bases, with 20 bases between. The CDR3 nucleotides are TGTGCCAGTAGTGGGAAACCCCCGCGGACCATCTATGGCTACACCTTC. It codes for CASSGKPPRTIYGYTF.

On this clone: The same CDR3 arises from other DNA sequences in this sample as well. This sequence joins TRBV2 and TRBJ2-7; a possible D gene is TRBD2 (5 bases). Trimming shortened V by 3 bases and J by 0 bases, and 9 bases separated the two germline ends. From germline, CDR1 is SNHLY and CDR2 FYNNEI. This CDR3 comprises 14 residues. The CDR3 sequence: CASSEGSLSYEQYF. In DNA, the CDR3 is TGTGCCAGCAGTGAGGGGAGCCTCTCCTACGAGCAGTACTTC.

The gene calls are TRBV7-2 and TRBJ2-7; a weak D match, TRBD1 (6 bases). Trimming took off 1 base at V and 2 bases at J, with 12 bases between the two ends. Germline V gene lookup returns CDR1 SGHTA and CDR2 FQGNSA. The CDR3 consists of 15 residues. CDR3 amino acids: CASSLDTGRTYEQYF. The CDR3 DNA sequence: TGTGCCAGCAGCTTAGACACAGGGAGAACCTACGAGCAGTACTTC. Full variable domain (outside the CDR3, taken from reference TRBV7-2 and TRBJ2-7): GAGVSQSPSNKVTEKGKDVELRCDPISGHTALYWYRQSLGQGLEFLIYFQGNSAPDKSGLPSDRFSAERTGGSVSTLTIQRTQQEDSAVYLCASSLDTGRTYEQYFGPGTRLTVT.

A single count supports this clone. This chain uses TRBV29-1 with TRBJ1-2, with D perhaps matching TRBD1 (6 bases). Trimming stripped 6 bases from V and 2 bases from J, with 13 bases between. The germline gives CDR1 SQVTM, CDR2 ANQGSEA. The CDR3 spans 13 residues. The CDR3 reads CSVHGGRNYGYTF. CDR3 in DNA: TGCAGCGTCCACGGGGGGCGGAACTATGGCTACACCTTC.

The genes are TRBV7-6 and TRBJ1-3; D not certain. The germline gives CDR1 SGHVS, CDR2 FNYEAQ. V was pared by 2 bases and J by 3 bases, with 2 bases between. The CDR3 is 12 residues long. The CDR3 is CASSLSGNTIYF. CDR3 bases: TGTGCCAGCAGCTTAAGTGGAAACACCATATATTTT.

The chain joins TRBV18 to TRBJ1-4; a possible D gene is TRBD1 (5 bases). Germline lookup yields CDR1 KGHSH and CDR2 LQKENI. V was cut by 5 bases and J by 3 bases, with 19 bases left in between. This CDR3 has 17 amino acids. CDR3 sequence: CASSSQGLQRANEKLFF. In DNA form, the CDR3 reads TGTGCCAGCTCATCCCAGGGCCTGCAGAGGGCTAATGAAAAACTGTTTTTT.

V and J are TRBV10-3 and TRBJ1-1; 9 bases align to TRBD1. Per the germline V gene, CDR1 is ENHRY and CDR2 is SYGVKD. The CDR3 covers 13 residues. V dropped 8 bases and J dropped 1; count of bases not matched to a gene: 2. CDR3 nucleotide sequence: TGTGCCATCGGGACAGGGAGGAACACTGAAGCTTTCTTT. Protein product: CAIGTGRNTEAFF.

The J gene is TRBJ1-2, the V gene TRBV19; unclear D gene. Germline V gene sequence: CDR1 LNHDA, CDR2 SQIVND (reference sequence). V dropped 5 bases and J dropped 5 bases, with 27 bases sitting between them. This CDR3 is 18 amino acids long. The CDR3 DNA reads TGTGCCAGTAGTTCTCCCTCCGGGATGTCACTACTTCCTTATGGCTACACCTTC. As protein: CASSSPSGMSLLPYGYTF.

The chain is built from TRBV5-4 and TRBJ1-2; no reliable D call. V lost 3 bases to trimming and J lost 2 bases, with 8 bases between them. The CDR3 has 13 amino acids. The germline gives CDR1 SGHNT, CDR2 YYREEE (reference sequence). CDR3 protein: CASSSAGNYGYTF. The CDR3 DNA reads TGTGCCAGCAGCTCCGCGGGGAACTATGGCTACACCTTC.

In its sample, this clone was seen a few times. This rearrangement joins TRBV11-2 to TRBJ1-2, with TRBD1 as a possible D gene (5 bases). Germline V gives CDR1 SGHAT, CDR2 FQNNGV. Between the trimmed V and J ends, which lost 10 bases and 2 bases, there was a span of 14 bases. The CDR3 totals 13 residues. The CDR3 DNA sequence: TGTGCCACAAAGACCCGGGGGAACTATGGCTACACCTTC. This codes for CATKTRGNYGYTF.

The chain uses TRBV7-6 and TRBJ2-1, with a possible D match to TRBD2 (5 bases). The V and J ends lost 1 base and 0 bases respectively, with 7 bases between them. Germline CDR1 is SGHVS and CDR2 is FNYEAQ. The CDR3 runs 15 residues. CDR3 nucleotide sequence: TGTGCCAGCAGCTTAGAGCGGAGCTCCTACAATGAGCAGTTCTTC. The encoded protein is CASSLERSSYNEQFF.

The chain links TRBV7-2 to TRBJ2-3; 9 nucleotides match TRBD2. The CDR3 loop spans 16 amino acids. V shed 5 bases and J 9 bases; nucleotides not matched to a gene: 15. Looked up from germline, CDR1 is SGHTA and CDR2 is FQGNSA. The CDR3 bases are TGTGCCAGCAGCCCCCAGGCTAGCGGGGTACGACCCACGCAGTATTTT. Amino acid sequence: CASSPQASGVRPTQYF.

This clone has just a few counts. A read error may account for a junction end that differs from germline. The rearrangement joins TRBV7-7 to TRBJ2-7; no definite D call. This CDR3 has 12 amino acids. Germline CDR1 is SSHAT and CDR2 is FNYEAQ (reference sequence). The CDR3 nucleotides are TGTGCTAGCAGCTTAGACCACTACGAGCAGTACTTC. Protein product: CASSLDHYEQYF. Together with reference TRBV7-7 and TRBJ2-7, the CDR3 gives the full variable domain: GAGVSQSPRYKVTKRGQDVTLRCDPISSHATLYWYQQALGQGPEFLTYFNYEAQPDKSGLPSDRFSAERPEGSISTLTIQRTEQRDSAMYRCASSLDHYEQYFGPGTRLTVT.

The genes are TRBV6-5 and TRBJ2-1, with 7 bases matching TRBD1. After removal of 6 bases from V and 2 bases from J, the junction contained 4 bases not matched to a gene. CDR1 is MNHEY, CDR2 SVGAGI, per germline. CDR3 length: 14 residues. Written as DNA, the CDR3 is TGTGCCAGCAGGCAGGGGGTGGCCTACAATGAGCAGTTCTTC. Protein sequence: CASRQGVAYNEQFF.

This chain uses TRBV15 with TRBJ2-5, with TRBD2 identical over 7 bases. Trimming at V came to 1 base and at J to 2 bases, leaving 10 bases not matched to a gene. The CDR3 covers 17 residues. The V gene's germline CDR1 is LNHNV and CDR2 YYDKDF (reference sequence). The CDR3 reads CATSRVREGRAQETQYF. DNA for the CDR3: TGTGCCACCAGCAGAGTTCGCGAGGGGAGGGCTCAAGAGACCCAGTACTTC.

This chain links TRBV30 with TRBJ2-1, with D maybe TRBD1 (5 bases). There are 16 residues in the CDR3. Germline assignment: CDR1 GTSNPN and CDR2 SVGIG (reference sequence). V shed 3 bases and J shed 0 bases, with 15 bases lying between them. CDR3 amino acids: CAWRPAGTGSYNEQFF. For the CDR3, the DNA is TGTGCCTGGAGGCCCGCCGGAACAGGCTCCTACAATGAGCAGTTCTTC. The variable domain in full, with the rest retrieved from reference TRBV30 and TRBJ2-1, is SQTIHQWPATLVQPVGSPLSLECTVEGTSNPNLYWYRQAAGRGLQLLFYSVGIGQISSEVPQNLSASRPQDRQFILSSKKLLLSDSGFYLCAWRPAGTGSYNEQFFGPGTRLTVL.

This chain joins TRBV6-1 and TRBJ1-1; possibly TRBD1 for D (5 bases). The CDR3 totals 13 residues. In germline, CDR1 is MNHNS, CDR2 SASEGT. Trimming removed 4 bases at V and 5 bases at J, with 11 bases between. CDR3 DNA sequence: TGTGCCAGCAGTGCCTCAGGGAGGACTGAAGCTTTCTTT. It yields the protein CASSASGRTEAFF.

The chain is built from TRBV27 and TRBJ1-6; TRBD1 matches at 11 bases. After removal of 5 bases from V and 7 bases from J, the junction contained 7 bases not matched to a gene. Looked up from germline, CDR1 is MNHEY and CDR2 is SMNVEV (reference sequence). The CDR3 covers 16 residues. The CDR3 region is CASSGQGARGNSPLHF. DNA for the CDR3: TGTGCCAGCAGTGGACAGGGGGCGAGGGGAAATTCACCCCTCCACTTT.

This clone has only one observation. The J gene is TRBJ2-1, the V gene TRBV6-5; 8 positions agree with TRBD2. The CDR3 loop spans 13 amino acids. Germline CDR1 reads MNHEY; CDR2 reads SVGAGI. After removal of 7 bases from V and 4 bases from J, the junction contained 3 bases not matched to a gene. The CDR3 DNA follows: TGTGCCAGCACCCGGGGGGGATACAATGAGCAGTTCTTC. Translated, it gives CASTRGGYNEQFF.